The clone carrying this TCR beta chain showed up just a few times. Its antigen is currently unknown. The tumor samples were collected prior to definitive surgery or chemotherapy. The data stem from a study of high-grade serous ovarian cancer treatment subgroups. Study outcomes and limitations: Repertoire similarity ranged roughly 0.1 to 0.79 between tumors of one patient.

Clones were read by immunoSEQ multiplex PCR, and TCRdb kept only the in-frame ones, dropping some. The sample lists about 6,600 clones, more than 65% occurring once. Material for sequencing was tumor tissue. The sequence came from a human donor with high-grade serous ovarian cancer.

CDR3: CASSLDFRTVNNEQFF. CDR3 nucleotide sequence: TGCGCCAGCAGCTTGGATTTCAGGACGGTCAACAATGAGCAGTTCTTC. The gene calls are TRBV5-1 and TRBJ2-1; D remains unclear. From germline, CDR1 is SGHRS and CDR2 YFSETQ. The V end was cut by 0 bases, the J end by 5 bases, with 15 bases between. The CDR3 is made up of 16 amino acids.